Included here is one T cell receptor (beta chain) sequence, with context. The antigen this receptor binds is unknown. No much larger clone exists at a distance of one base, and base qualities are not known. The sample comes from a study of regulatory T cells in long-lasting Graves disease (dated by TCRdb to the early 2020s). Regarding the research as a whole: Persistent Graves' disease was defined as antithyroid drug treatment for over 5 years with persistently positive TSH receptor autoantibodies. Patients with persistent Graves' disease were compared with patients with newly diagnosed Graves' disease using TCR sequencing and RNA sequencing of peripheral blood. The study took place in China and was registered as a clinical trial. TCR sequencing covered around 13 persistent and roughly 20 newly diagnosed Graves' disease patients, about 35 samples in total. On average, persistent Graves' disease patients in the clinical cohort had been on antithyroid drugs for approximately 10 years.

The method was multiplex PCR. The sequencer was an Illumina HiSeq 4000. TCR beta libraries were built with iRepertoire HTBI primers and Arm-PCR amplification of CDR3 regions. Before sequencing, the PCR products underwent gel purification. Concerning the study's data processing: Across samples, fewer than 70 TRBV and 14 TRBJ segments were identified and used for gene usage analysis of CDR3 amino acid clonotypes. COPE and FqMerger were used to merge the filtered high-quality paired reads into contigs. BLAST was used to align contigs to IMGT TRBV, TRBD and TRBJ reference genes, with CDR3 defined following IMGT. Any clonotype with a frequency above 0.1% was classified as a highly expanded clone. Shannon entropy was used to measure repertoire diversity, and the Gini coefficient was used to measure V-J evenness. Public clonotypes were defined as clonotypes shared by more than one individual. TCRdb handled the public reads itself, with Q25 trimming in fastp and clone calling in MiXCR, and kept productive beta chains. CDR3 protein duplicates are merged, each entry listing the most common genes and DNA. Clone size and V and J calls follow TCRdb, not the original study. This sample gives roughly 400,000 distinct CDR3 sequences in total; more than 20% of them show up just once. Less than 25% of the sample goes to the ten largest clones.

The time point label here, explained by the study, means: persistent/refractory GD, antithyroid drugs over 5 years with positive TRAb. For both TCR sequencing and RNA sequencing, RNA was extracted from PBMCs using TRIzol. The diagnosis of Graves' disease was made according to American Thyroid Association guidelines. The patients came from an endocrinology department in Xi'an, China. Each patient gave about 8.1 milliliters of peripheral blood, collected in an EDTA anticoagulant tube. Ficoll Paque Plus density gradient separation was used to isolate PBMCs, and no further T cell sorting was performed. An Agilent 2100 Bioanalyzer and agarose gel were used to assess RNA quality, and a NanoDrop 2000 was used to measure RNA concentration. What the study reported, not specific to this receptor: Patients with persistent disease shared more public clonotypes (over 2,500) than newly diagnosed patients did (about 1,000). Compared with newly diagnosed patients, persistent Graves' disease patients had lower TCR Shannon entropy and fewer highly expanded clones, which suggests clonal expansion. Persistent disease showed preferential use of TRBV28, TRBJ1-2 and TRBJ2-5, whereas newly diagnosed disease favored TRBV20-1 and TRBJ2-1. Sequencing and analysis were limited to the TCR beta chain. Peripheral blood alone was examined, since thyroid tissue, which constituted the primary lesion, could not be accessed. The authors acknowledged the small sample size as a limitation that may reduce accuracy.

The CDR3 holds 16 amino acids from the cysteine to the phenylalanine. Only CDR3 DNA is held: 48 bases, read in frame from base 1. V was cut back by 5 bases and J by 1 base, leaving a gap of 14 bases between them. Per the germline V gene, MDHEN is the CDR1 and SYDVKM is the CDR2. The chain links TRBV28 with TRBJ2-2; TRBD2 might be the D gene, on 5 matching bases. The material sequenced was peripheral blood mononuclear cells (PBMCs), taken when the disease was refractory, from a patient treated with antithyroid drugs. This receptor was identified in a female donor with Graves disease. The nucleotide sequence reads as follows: TGTGCCAGCAGTCCCGACGGTGCGGGGAACACCGGGGAGCTGTTTTTT. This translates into CASSPDGAGNTGELFF.